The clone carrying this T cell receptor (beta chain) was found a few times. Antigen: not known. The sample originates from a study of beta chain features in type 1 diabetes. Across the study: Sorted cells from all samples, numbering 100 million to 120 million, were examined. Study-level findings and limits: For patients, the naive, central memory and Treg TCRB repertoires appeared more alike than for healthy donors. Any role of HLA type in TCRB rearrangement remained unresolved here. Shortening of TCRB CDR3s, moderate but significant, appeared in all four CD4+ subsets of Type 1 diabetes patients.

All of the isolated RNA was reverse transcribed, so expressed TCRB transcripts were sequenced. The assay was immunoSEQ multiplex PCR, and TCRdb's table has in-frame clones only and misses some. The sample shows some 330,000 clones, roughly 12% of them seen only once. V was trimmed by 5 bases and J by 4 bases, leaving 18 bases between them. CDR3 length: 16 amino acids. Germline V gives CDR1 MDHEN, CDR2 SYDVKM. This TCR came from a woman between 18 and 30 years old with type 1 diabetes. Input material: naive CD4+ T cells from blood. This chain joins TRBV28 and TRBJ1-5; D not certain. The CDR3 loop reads CASSDPPGQDNQPQHF. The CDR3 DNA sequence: TGTGCCAGCAGTGACCCCCCGGGTCAAGATAATCAGCCCCAGCATTTT.